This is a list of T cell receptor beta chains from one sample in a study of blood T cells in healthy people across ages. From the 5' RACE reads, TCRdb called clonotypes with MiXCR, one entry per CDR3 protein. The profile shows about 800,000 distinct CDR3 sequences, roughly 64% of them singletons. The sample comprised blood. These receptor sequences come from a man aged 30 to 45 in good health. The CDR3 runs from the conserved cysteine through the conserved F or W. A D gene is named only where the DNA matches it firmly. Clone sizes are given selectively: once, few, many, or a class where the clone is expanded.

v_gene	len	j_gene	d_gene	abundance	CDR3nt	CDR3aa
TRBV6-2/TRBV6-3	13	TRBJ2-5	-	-	TGTGCCAGCAGTTACATTGGCCAAGAGACCCAGTACTTC	CASSYIGQETQYF
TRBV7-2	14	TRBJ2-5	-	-	TGTGCCAGCAGCTTAGTTGCTGTGGGAGAGACCCAGTACTTC	CASSLVAVGETQYF
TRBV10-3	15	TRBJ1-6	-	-	TGTGCCATCAGGAAATTAGAAACCTATAATTCACCCCTCCACTTT	CAIRKLETYNSPLHF
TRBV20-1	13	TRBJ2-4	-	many	TGCAGTGCGAAAAATGAAGCCAAAAACATTCAGTACTTC	CSAKNEAKNIQYF
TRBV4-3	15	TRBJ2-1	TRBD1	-	TGCGCCAGCAGCCTCCAAGACAGGGGAAGCAATGAGCAGTTCTTC	CASSLQDRGSNEQFF
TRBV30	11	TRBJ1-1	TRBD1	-	TGTGCCGGGACAGATAACACTGAAGCTTTCTTT	CAGTDNTEAFF
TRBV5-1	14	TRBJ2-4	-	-	TGCGCCAGCAGTTTGGGAGTATCCAAAAACATTCAGTACTTC	CASSLGVSKNIQYF
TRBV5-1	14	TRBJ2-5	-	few	TGCGCCAGCAGCTTACAAGCGGACCAAGAGACCCAGTACTTC	CASSLQADQETQYF
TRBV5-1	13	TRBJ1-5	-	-	TGCGCCAGCAGCTTGTTCCCGGAACAGCCCCAGCATTTT	CASSLFPEQPQHF
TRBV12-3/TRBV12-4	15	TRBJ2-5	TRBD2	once	TGTGCCAGCAGATCCTCGGGACTAGCGGGGGAGACCCAGTACTTC	CASRSSGLAGETQYF
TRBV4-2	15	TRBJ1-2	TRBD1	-	TGTGCCAGCAGCCAAGATACCGACAGGGTTAGTGGCTACACCTTC	CASSQDTDRVSGYTF
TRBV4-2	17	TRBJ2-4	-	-	TGTGCCAGCAGCCAAGATTGGACAGAGCCCTCGGTAGACATTCAGTACTTC	CASSQDWTEPSVDIQYF
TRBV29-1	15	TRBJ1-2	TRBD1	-	TGCAGCGTTGAAGGGGCCGACAGGGGGTTAGGTGGCTACACCTTC	CSVEGADRGLGGYTF
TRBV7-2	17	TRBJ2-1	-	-	TGTGCCAGCAGCTTAGGCTTGACCCCAAAGGGGTACAATGAGCAGTTCTTC	CASSLGLTPKGYNEQFF
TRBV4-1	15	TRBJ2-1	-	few	TGCGCCAGCAGCCAAGGGGGGGACCTGTACAATGAGCAGTTCTTC	CASSQGGDLYNEQFF
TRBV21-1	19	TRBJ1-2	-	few	TGTGCCAGCAGCAGACGGACAGAAAGCCACCGACCTGCTAACTATGGCTACACCTTC	CASSRRTESHRPANYGYTF
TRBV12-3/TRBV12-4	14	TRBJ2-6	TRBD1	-	TGTGCCTCGGACAGGGGGATGGGGGCCAACGTCCTGACTTTC	CASDRGMGANVLTF
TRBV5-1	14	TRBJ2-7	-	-	TGCGCCAGCAGCTTTGGGACGGATGCCTACGAGCAGTACTTC	CASSFGTDAYEQYF
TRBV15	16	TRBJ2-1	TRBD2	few	TGTGCCACCAGCAGAGATGGGACTAGCGGGGGGCATGAGCAGTTCTTC	CATSRDGTSGGHEQFF
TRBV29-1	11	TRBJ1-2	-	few	TGCAGCGTTTCGGGGACCGGTGGCTACACCTTC	CSVSGTGGYTF
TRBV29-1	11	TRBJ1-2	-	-	TGCAGCGTTGAGGCGGGGCTTGGCTACACCTTC	CSVEAGLGYTF
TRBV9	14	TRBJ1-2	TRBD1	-	TGTGCCAGCAGCGCCTCAGGAGGGACAGATGGCTACACCTTC	CASSASGGTDGYTF
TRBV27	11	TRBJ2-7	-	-	TGTGCCAGCGGAGTAGGGGGCGAGCAGTACTTC	CASGVGGEQYF
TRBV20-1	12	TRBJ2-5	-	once	TGCAGTGCTAGACTGGGGGATGAGACCCAGTACTTC	CSARLGDETQYF
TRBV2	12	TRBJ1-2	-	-	TGTGCCAGCAGTGACCGGGGGCCCGGCTACACCTTC	CASSDRGPGYTF
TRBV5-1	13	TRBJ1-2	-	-	TGCGCCAGCAGCCAGGGACCGAACTATGGCTACACCTTC	CASSQGPNYGYTF
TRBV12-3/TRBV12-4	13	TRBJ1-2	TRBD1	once	TGTGCCAGCAGTGAACAGGGGGCTCGTGGCTACACCTTC	CASSEQGARGYTF
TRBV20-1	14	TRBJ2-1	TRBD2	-	TGCAGTGCTGCAGCGGGACGAATCTACAATGAGCAGTTCTTC	CSAAAGRIYNEQFF
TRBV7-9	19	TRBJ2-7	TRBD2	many	TGTGCCAGCAGTTCATCTAGCGGGAGCGGGGCCCATAGCTCCTACGAGCAGTACTTC	CASSSSSGSGAHSSYEQYF
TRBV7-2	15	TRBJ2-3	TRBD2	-	TGTGCCAGCACCTTTAGCGGGAAGGCGGCAGATACGCAGTATTTT	CASTFSGKAADTQYF
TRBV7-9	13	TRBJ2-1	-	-	TGTGCCAGCAGCCGGGGTGGATTGGAGACCCAGTTCTTC	CASSRGGLETQFF
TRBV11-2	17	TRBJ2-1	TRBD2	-	TGTGCCAGCAGCTCTAGCTGGGGCGGGGGGGCCAGTGATGAGCAGTTCTTC	CASSSSWGGGASDEQFF
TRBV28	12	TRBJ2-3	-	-	TGTGCCAGCAGTTTACTCCGGACTACCAAGTATTTT	CASSLLRTTKYF
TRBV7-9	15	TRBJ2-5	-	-	TGTGCCAGCAGCTTCCGGACGGACCCCCAAGAGACCCAGTACTTC	CASSFRTDPQETQYF
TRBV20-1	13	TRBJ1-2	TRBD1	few	TGCAGTGGGGACAGGCAGTTTAACTATGGCTACACCTTC	CSGDRQFNYGYTF
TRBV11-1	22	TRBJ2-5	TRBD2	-	TGTGCCAGCAGCGCAAAGCTCAGGGGACAGGTACTAGCGGGACCCCCTGGGAAGACCCAGTACTTC	CASSAKLRGQVLAGPPGKTQYF
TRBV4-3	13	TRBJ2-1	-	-	TGCGCCAGCAGCCAAGACTGGGGCCGGGAGCAGTTCTTC	CASSQDWGREQFF
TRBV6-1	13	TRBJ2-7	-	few	TGTGCCAGCATTCACCTCGGGGGCTACGAGCAGTACTTC	CASIHLGGYEQYF
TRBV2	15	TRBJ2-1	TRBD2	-	TGTGCCAGCAGTGGGGGACTAGCGGGTATCAATGAGCAGTTCTTC	CASSGGLAGINEQFF
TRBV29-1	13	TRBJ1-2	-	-	TGCAGCGTGGGGTTTGGGCGAATCTATGGCTACACCTTC	CSVGFGRIYGYTF
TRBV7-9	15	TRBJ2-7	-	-	TGTGCCAGCGGACCTTCGACAGGTCCCCTCACAGAGCAGTACTTC	CASGPSTGPLTEQYF
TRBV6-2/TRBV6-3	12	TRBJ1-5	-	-	TGTGCCAGCAGTTATCTCAGGGGGCCCCAGCATTTT	CASSYLRGPQHF
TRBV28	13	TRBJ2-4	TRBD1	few	TGTGCCAGCACGCCCGGACAGGGAGCCATTCAGTACTTC	CASTPGQGAIQYF
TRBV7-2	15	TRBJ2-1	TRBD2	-	TGTGCCAGCAGCTTAGTCTGGACTAGCCGCAATGAGCAGTTCTTC	CASSLVWTSRNEQFF
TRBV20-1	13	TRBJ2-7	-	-	TGCAGTGCTGGCCGGGGAAGCTCCTACGAGCAGTACTTC	CSAGRGSSYEQYF